The entry that follows covers one T cell receptor (beta chain) sequence. Being one base from a much bigger clone, this may be a read error. Because it lacks the conserved phenylalanine or tryptophan at the end, this CDR3 is likely a read error. The template, 500 ng total RNA, yielded TCR beta cDNA made with a constant-region primer. Three-round nested multiplex PCR performed with slightly modified ARM-PCR produced the TCR beta libraries. Both of the initial two PCR rounds ran for roughly 10 cycles and employed TRBV1-TRBV30 forward primers alongside a C-beta reverse primer. One entry per CDR3 protein results from TCRdb running MiXCR on the multiplex PCR reads. The data contain 70,000 to 95,000 distinct CDR3 sequences, 60% to 75% of them singletons. The CDR3 has 18 residues. V was pared by 4 bases and J by 10 bases, with 30 bases between. Germline-derived CDR1 and CDR2 are SGHKS and YYEKEE (reference sequence).

The data originate from a study of tumor-infiltrating lymphocytes in primary liver carcinoma. Between roughly 20 and 31 mg of unsorted bulk tissue served as the source from which RNA and DNA were co-extracted. Sequencing was carried out using liver tumor tissue from sampling region 4. Subset denoted: tumor region T4, right-lateral pole. The V call is TRBV5-5, the J call TRBJ2-4, with D maybe TRBD2 (6 bases). The sequence came from a man in his forties or fifties with primary liver carcinoma and hepatitis B virus infection. The CDR3 loop reads CASSRSWTRAGHFLIQYL. The CDR3 DNA sequence: TGTGCCAGCAGCCGATCGTGGACGCGAGCGGGCCATTTTCTTATTCAGTACCTC.